These 32 T cell receptor beta chains were all obtained from the same sample, sequenced in a study of blood T cell repertoires in COVID-19. Some clones are missing from TCRdb's copy, which holds only in-frame ones; the method was immunoSEQ multiplex PCR. Found here are some 310,000 clones, about 90% of them singletons; the top ten hold 2.9%. Source material: peripheral blood. These receptors came from a woman younger than 45 with COVID-19, enrolled during active disease.

The chain couples TRBV13 to TRBJ1-1; D is unclear. This CDR3 is built from 13 residues. Looked up from germline, CDR1 is PRHDT and CDR2 is FYEKMQ (reference sequence). V lost 2 bases and J 6 bases, leaving 10 bases between the germline ends. CDR3 sequence reads: CASSLFGVAEAFF. CDR3 coding DNA: TGTGCCAGCAGCTTATTCGGGGTCGCTGAAGCTTTCTTT.

The J gene is TRBJ1-1, the V gene TRBV5-4; 7 nucleotides match TRBD1. This CDR3 is 14 amino acids long. Per germline, CDR1 SGHNT and CDR2 YYREEE (reference sequence). After removal of 3 bases from V and 1 base from J, the junction contained 3 bases not matched to a gene. CDR3 residues: CASSSTGTNTEAFF. The CDR3 nucleotides read TGTGCCAGCAGCTCGACAGGGACGAACACTGAAGCTTTCTTT.

V gene TRBV4-2 combines with J gene TRBJ2-5, with 10 positions matching TRBD2. CDR1 is LGHNA and CDR2 is YNFKEQ in the germline V gene. CDR3 length: 15 amino acids. With 5 bases clipped from V and 0 bases from J, the junction kept 3 bases outside the gene matches. This CDR3 is CASSAGLADQETQYF. As DNA, the CDR3 is TGTGCCAGCAGCGCAGGACTAGCGGACCAAGAGACCCAGTACTTC.

CDR3 sequence: CASSPDPGTGGQGYTF. The CDR3 DNA is TGTGCCAGCAGCCCCGACCCCGGGACAGGGGGCCAGGGCTACACCTTC. This rearrangement joins TRBV9 to TRBJ1-2; 12 bases map to TRBD1. CDR3 length: 16 residues. V gave up 4 bases and J gave up 8 bases; unmatched junction bases: 12. Per germline, CDR1 SGDLS and CDR2 YYNGEE.

V is TRBV5-4 and J is TRBJ1-2; possibly TRBD1 for D (6 bases). This CDR3 contains 14 residues. V lost 4 bases, J lost 4 bases, and 14 bases lay in between. CDR1 SGHNT and CDR2 YYREEE come from the germline V gene (reference sequence). The CDR3 coding sequence is TGTGCCAGCAGCCCCTCGGCGGGGGCCTATGGCTACACCTTC. Amino acid sequence: CASSPSAGAYGYTF.

The chain links TRBV10-3 to TRBJ1-5; TRBD1 matches at 9 bases. The CDR3 sequence is 16 residues long. Germline CDR1 and CDR2: ENHRY and SYGVKD. V was pared by 0 bases and J by 4 bases, with 4 bases of the junction left unmatched. CDR3 in DNA: TGTGCCATCAGTGAGTCGGGACAGGGAGGAAATCAGCCCCAGCATTTT. Translating gives CAISESGQGGNQPQHF.

The rearrangement links TRBV2 to TRBJ2-1; TRBD1 aligns across 8 bases. The CDR3 is 15 residues long. V lost 0 bases to trimming and J lost 9 bases; unmatched junction nucleotides: 7. Germline CDR1 SNHLY, CDR2 FYNNEI. CDR3 nucleotide sequence: TGTGCCAGCAGTGAAGCACTCAGGGGGCTGGCTGAGCAGTTCTTC. Protein sequence: CASSEALRGLAEQFF.

V gene TRBV27 combines with J gene TRBJ1-2, with D perhaps matching TRBD1 (6 bases). The CDR3 is 14 amino acids. V dropped 0 bases and J dropped 4 bases, with 9 bases sitting between them. Germline CDR1 is MNHEY and CDR2 is SMNVEV (reference sequence). The CDR3 is CASSLSRGGYGYTF. As DNA, the CDR3 is TGTGCCAGCAGTTTATCGAGGGGGGGCTATGGCTACACCTTC.

The chain couples TRBV27 to TRBJ1-6, with a tentative D call TRBD1 (6 bases). This CDR3 has 14 amino acids. Trimming removed 3 bases at V and 7 bases at J, with 10 bases between. Germline V gives CDR1 MNHEY, CDR2 SMNVEV (reference sequence). The CDR3 is CASSLWTANSPLHF. Written as DNA, the CDR3 is TGTGCCAGCAGTTTGTGGACAGCCAATTCACCCCTCCACTTT.

This rearrangement joins TRBV15 to TRBJ2-5; perhaps TRBD2 as D (5 bases). The CDR3 spans 14 residues. Deletions cut 4 bases from V and 3 bases from J, with 12 bases between. Germline V gene lookup returns CDR1 LNHNV and CDR2 YYDKDF (reference sequence). The CDR3: CATSMLRAEETQYF. The CDR3 DNA reads as TGTGCCACCAGCATGCTCAGAGCGGAAGAGACCCAGTACTTC.

DNA of the CDR3: TGTGCCAGCAGGCCAGGGACAGGGGAGCCAGATACGCAGTATTTT. It translates to CASRPGTGEPDTQYF. The genes are TRBV13 and TRBJ2-3, with 10 bases matching TRBD1. Looked up from germline, CDR1 is PRHDT and CDR2 is FYEKMQ (reference sequence). The CDR3 runs to 15 residues. V shed 6 bases, J shed 4 bases, and the junction held 7 bases outside the gene matches.

The chain joins TRBV7-9 to TRBJ2-3, with 9 bases lining up with TRBD1. The CDR3 contains 15 residues. Trimming removed 4 bases from V and 5 bases from J; junction bases left unmatched: 7. From germline, CDR1 is SEHNR and CDR2 FQNEAQ (reference sequence). The CDR3 here is CASSYYRGRGDTQYF. The CDR3 nucleotides are TGTGCCAGCAGCTACTACAGGGGGCGCGGAGATACGCAGTATTTT.

This clone has only a few counts. The genes are TRBV19 and TRBJ2-5, with 10 bases lining up with TRBD1. Germline assignment: CDR1 LNHDA and CDR2 SQIVND (reference sequence). The V gene end was trimmed by 4 bases and the J gene end by 3 bases; junction bases not matched to a gene: 8. CDR3 size: 16 residues. The CDR3 DNA reads TGTGCCAGTAGTAATCCCCGACAGGGGGCTGAAGAGACCCAGTACTTC. Its translation: CASSNPRQGAEETQYF.

The chain couples TRBV4-2 to TRBJ2-3; D is perhaps TRBD2 (6 bases). The V gene's germline CDR1 is LGHNA and CDR2 YNFKEQ. Between the trimmed V and J ends, which lost 0 bases and 2 bases, there was a span of 15 bases. The length of the CDR3 is 17 residues. DNA for the CDR3: TGTGCCAGCAGCCAAGAAGGAGGGCGGTCCATCACAGATACGCAGTATTTT. Translating gives CASSQEGGRSITDTQYF.

The CDR3 reads CASSLGTGIPTEAFF. The CDR3, as DNA: TGCGCCAGCAGCCTGGGGACAGGGATTCCCACTGAAGCTTTCTTT. The rearrangement joins TRBV5-1 to TRBJ1-1; 9 bases agree with TRBD1. CDR1 and CDR2 (germline): SGHRS, YFSETQ. The CDR3 is 15 amino acids. With 4 bases clipped from V and 4 bases from J, the junction kept 8 bases outside the gene matches. Full variable domain (outside the CDR3, taken from reference TRBV5-1 and TRBJ1-1): KAGVTQTPRYLIKTRGQQVTLSCSPISGHRSVSWYQQTPGQGLQFLFEYFSETQRNKGNFPGRFSGRQFSNSRSEMNVSTLELGDSALYLCASSLGTGIPTEAFFGQGTRLTVV.

The chain carries TRBV30 and TRBJ2-1; 11 bases line up with TRBD2. The CDR3 is 16 amino acids. Per the germline V gene, CDR1 is GTSNPN and CDR2 is SVGIG (reference sequence). Losses at the gene ends were 1 base for V and 3 bases for J; bases not matched to a gene: 5. The CDR3 spells CAWSDPSGRSYNEQFF. The CDR3 DNA sequence: TGTGCCTGGAGTGACCCTAGCGGGAGGAGCTACAATGAGCAGTTCTTC. The full variable domain, with the rest looked up from reference TRBV30 and TRBJ2-1, is SQTIHQWPATLVQPVGSPLSLECTVEGTSNPNLYWYRQAAGRGLQLLFYSVGIGQISSEVPQNLSASRPQDRQFILSSKKLLLSDSGFYLCAWSDPSGRSYNEQFFGPGTRLTVL.

This clone was found once. The chain has TRBV7-9 and TRBJ2-5; maybe TRBD2 (5 bases). The V end was cut by 5 bases, the J end by 5 bases, with 18 bases between. Per the germline V gene, CDR1 is SEHNR and CDR2 is FQNEAQ (reference sequence). The CDR3 length is 15 residues. The CDR3 bases are TGTGCCAGCAGCAAGCGGCCCGTGGGAATGGAGACCCAGTACTTC. It encodes CASSKRPVGMETQYF.

The chain uses TRBV21-1 and TRBJ2-4; the tabulated D call, TRBD2, remains unverified against the DNA. TRBV21-1 is labeled a pseudogene. CDR3 length: 18 residues. The CDR3 is CASSKAAFGLAGANIQYF. The CDR3 region has the DNA TGTGCCAGCAGCAAAGCGGCCTTTGGGCTAGCGGGAGCAAACATTCAGTACTTC.

The chain joins TRBV5-1 to TRBJ1-2; TRBD1 agrees at 7 bases. This CDR3 contains 13 residues. The trim removed 2 bases at V and 3 bases at J, leaving 1 base unmatched. Germline V gives CDR1 SGHRS, CDR2 YFSETQ. The CDR3, as DNA: TGCGCCAGCAGCTTCGGGACAGACTATGGCTACACCTTC. Translating it yields CASSFGTDYGYTF.

CDR3 amino acids: CASSLYRQRELRDTQYF. In DNA form, the CDR3 reads TGTGCCAGCAGTTTATACCGCCAGCGGGAGTTGCGAGATACGCAGTATTTT. The rearrangement joins TRBV27 to TRBJ2-3; 8 bases are a match to TRBD2. The CDR3 has 17 residues. Losses at the gene ends were 1 base for V and 5 bases for J; bases not matched to a gene: 11. CDR1 and CDR2 (germline): MNHEY, SMNVEV (reference sequence).

This chain joins TRBV11-2 and TRBJ1-2; D unresolved. The ends were cut back, 1 base at V and 3 bases at J, with 9 bases in the middle. The germline CDR1 and CDR2 sequences are SGHAT and FQNNGV. The CDR3 spans 14 residues. The CDR3 DNA sequence: TGTGCCAGCAGCTTAGTGGGCAGGTACTATGGCTACACCTTC. Translating gives CASSLVGRYYGYTF.

The chain combines TRBV6-6 with TRBJ1-2, with 10 positions matching TRBD1. The J segment lost 8 bases and the V segment lost 0 bases, leaving 6 bases of the junction unmatched. Germline values: CDR1 MNHNY, CDR2 SVGAGI (reference sequence). The length of the CDR3 is 15 residues. The CDR3, as DNA: TGTGCCAGCAGTTACTCGGACAGGGGGAGGTGGGGCTACACCTTC. Translating gives CASSYSDRGRWGYTF.

The genes are TRBV5-6 and TRBJ1-2; D is possibly TRBD1 (5 bases). The CDR3 has 14 residues. CDR1 and CDR2 (germline): SGHDT, YYEEEE. The germline V and J ends were trimmed by 3 bases and 4 bases, with 13 bases remaining between them. The CDR3 DNA follows: TGTGCCAGCAGCTCGGGGGGGAGCAGCTATGGCTACACCTTC. Translating it yields CASSSGGSSYGYTF.

The chain combines TRBV4-1 with TRBJ1-1; no definite D call. Germline-derived CDR1 and CDR2 are MGHRA and YSYEKL. The CDR3 totals 15 residues. V lost 6 bases, J lost 1 base, and 15 bases lay in between. The DNA for the CDR3 is TGCGCCAGCAGAAGAGGATCAGAGGAGAACACTGAAGCTTTCTTT. It specifies CASRRGSEENTEAFF.

This clone was picked up a small number of times. In nucleotides, the CDR3 is TGTGCCAGCAGCTCAGGTAGCGGGACCGGGGAGCTGTTTTTT. This encodes CASSSGSGTGELFF. The genes are TRBV7-7 and TRBJ2-2; 7 bases match TRBD2. The CDR3 sequence is 14 residues long. V shed 4 bases, J shed 5 bases, and the junction held 4 bases outside the gene matches. CDR1 and CDR2 from the germline V gene are SSHAT and FNYEAQ (reference sequence).

V gene TRBV10-3 combines with J gene TRBJ2-1; 14 bases match TRBD2. V was clipped by 3 bases and J by 5 bases; unmatched bases: 12. Germline V CDR1 and CDR2: ENHRY, SYGVKD. The CDR3 loop spans 19 amino acids. The CDR3 DNA reads as TGTGCCATCAGTGATGGGAGACTAGCGGGAGGGCTGGGGGACAATGAGCAGTTCTTC. It yields the protein CAISDGRLAGGLGDNEQFF.

The chain employs TRBV11-2 and TRBJ1-1; TRBD1 matches 7 bases. Germline lookup yields CDR1 SGHAT and CDR2 FQNNGV. V lost 5 bases to trimming and J lost 0 bases; unmatched junction nucleotides: 6. The CDR3 loop spans 15 amino acids. CDR3 bases: TGTGCCAGCAGCAGCTCGACAGGGCTGAACACTGAAGCTTTCTTT. Its translation: CASSSSTGLNTEAFF.

The rearrangement joins TRBV25-1 to TRBJ2-1; the match to TRBD1 covers 7 bases. There are 16 residues in the CDR3. The trim removed 3 bases at V and 3 bases at J, leaving 8 bases unmatched. Germline V CDR1 and CDR2: MGHDK, SYGVNS. CDR3 bases: TGTGCCAGCAGTGAGCGACCAGGGGGTGGCTACAATGAGCAGTTCTTC. Residues: CASSERPGGGYNEQFF.

This clone was counted a single time. The chain couples TRBV10-3 to TRBJ1-2; D ambiguous. Trimming removed 2 bases from V and 4 bases from J, with 17 bases in between. CDR1 is ENHRY, CDR2 SYGVKD, per germline. This CDR3 region has 16 residues. The CDR3, as DNA: TGTGCCATCAGTGAGCCAAACAGAGCCGATGCCTATGGCTACACCTTC. This sequence encodes CAISEPNRADAYGYTF.

This sequence joins TRBV7-8 and TRBJ1-1; possibly TRBD1 for D (5 bases). There are 13 residues in the CDR3. Germline V lookup: CDR1 SGHVS, CDR2 FQNEAQ. V was cut by 5 bases and J by 8 bases, with 15 bases left in between. CDR3 region: CASSLRTRPEAFF. In DNA form, the CDR3 reads TGTGCCAGCAGCCTCAGGACACGACCGGAAGCTTTCTTT.

CDR3 residues: CASSSLGGRGTEAFF. The CDR3 region has the DNA TGCGCCAGCAGTTCTCTGGGGGGTAGGGGAACTGAAGCTTTCTTT. This sequence joins TRBV10-2 and TRBJ1-1, with a possible D match to TRBD1 (5 bases). The CDR3 consists of 15 residues. The V end lost 5 bases, the J end lost 5 bases, and 18 bases lay between the germline ends. Germline loops: CDR1 WSHSY, CDR2 SAAADI.

The chain couples TRBV14 to TRBJ1-4; no clear D gene. In germline, CDR1 is SGHDN, CDR2 FVKESK. V lost 1 base to trimming and J lost 7 bases, with 7 bases between them. The CDR3 extends over 13 amino acids. CDR3 DNA sequence: TGTGCCAGCAGCCAAGCCACAGTTGAAAAACTGTTTTTT. It translates to CASSQATVEKLFF.